This TCR beta chain was captured in a study of T cell repertoires in cytomegalovirus infection. About the research overall: Researchers turned to recently identified HLA-C-restricted CMV epitopes as well as well-studied HLA-B-restricted ones. Indications of both CMV infection and matching HLA type were provided by public TCR beta signatures.

Whole-study results and caveats: CMV carriers having the relevant HLA were flagged by cumulative public TCR beta family frequency. Clonotype analysis showed dominance of the ex vivo response by HLA-C-restricted CMV-specific TCR beta clonotypes.

Concerning this clonotype: Its antigen is as yet unknown.

V lost 1 base, J lost 2 bases, and 8 bases stayed unmatched. The germline CDR1 and CDR2 sequences are SGHTA and FQGNSA. The CDR3 has 19 amino acids. Using its own MiXCR run on the reads, TCRdb lists one record per CDR3 protein. The table shows some 800,000 distinct CDR3 sequences, with almost 30% occurring only once. Sequencing was performed on cultured CD8+ T cells from PBMCs, taken from culture after CMV antigen stimulation. This sequence was found in a human donor in good health (CMV status not recorded). Some clones in this sample may be carry-over from other donors' samples. The V call is TRBV7-2, the J call TRBJ2-1; 13 bases map to TRBD2. This CDR3 reads CASSLGGPTSGGAYNEQFF. CDR3 in DNA: TGTGCCAGCAGCTTAGGAGGGCCTACTAGCGGGGGGGCCTACAATGAGCAGTTCTTC.